These 8 T cell receptor beta chains share one sample of origin, sequenced in a study of response to subunit inactivated influenza vaccine. Via MiXCR, TCRdb re-called the RT-PCR reads, giving one row per CDR3 protein. In the table there are under 850,000 distinct CDR3 sequences, under 20% of which are singletons. The specimen comprised PBMCs from blood, sampled around 5 days after vaccination. These receptors all come from a man aged 50 to 59 who received an inactivated influenza vaccine.

The chain is built from TRBV12-3 or TRBV12-4 and TRBJ2-3; D gene ambiguous. V was shortened by 3 bases and J by 4 bases, with 8 bases between the two germline ends. The CDR3 spans 13 residues. This chain's CDR3 is CASSFHGPDTQYF. The DNA for the CDR3 is TGTGCCAGCAGTTTCCACGGCCCAGATACGCAGTATTTT.

The V gene is TRBV4-2, the J gene TRBJ1-1; a weak D match, TRBD1 (6 bases). The CDR3 is made up of 17 amino acids. V shed 3 bases and J shed 5 bases, with 22 bases lying between them. The germline V gene has CDR1 LGHNA and CDR2 YNFKEQ. The chain's CDR3 is CASSHLRGGRGLTEAFF. The CDR3 nucleotides read TGTGCCAGCAGCCACCTCCGGGGGGGCAGGGGTTTGACTGAAGCTTTCTTT.

There are many counts of this clonotype. The chain uses TRBV12-3 or TRBV12-4 and TRBJ1-3, with D perhaps matching TRBD1 (5 bases). V was shortened by 6 bases and J by 3 bases, with 15 bases between the two germline ends. This CDR3 region has 15 residues. This CDR3 reads CASSLGVSDGNTIYF. The DNA of the CDR3 is TGTGCCAGCAGCCTAGGGGTTTCTGATGGAAACACCATATATTTT.

There are a few counts of this clonotype. The chain is built from TRBV6-2 or TRBV6-3 and TRBJ2-2; D is possibly TRBD2 (5 bases). The V gene lost 5 bases and the J gene lost 7 bases, with 14 bases spanning the gap. Germline lookup yields CDR1 MNHEY and CDR2 SVGEGT. The CDR3 is made up of 14 amino acids. The DNA of the CDR3 is TGTGCCAGCAGTACCGGGGTAGAGAGCGGGGAGCTGTTTTTT. It codes for CASSTGVESGELFF.

This clonotype was seen more than once but under ten times. The chain links TRBV29-1 to TRBJ1-1; weak D call: TRBD1 (6 bases). CDR3 size: 15 residues. Deletions cut 7 bases from V and 0 bases from J, with 18 bases between. Per the germline V gene, CDR1 is SQVTM and CDR2 is ANQGSEA. The CDR3: CSAARTVVMNTEAFF. CDR3 DNA: TGCAGCGCTGCCAGGACAGTGGTCATGAACACTGAAGCTTTCTTT. Using reference TRBV29-1 and TRBJ1-1 for the parts outside the CDR3, the full variable domain is SAVISQKPSRDICQRGTSLTIQCQVDSQVTMMFWYRQQPGQSLTLIATANQGSEATYESGFVIDKFPISRPNLTFSTLTVSNMSPEDSSIYLCSAARTVVMNTEAFFGQGTRLTVV.

Of note for this clonotype: This may stem from a read error, because a much larger clone lies one nucleotide away. This chain joins TRBV15 and TRBJ2-7, with 11 bases fitting TRBD1. J was trimmed by 3 bases and V by 6 bases; bases with no gene match: 4. There are 14 residues in the CDR3. Germline lookup yields CDR1 LNHNV and CDR2 YYDKDF (reference sequence). CDR3 protein: CATSTGTGGYEQYF. The CDR3, as DNA: TGTGCCACCAGTACCGGGACAGGGGGCTACGAGCAGTACTTC.

This clonotype was detected many times. V and J are TRBV7-9 and TRBJ1-2, with 7 bases matching TRBD1. Germline lookup yields CDR1 SEHNR and CDR2 FQNEAQ (reference sequence). This CDR3 has 14 residues. V dropped 4 bases and J dropped 5; count of bases not matched to a gene: 7. The CDR3 spells CASSSSGTDYGYTF. In DNA form, the CDR3 reads TGTGCCAGCAGCTCTTCCGGGACAGATTATGGCTACACCTTC.

This clonotype was recorded a few times. V gene TRBV3-1 combines with J gene TRBJ1-5; no clear D. Deletions cut 4 bases from V and 2 bases from J, with 12 bases between. Germline CDR1 reads LGHDT; CDR2 reads YNNKEL (reference sequence). The CDR3 contains 15 residues. CDR3: CASSPFREGNQPQHF. The CDR3 DNA sequence: TGTGCCAGCAGCCCCTTCCGGGAGGGCAATCAGCCCCAGCATTTT. Combining the CDR3 with reference TRBV3-1 and TRBJ1-5 gives the whole variable domain DTAVSQTPKYLVTQMGNDKSIKCEQNLGHDTMYWYKQDSKKFLKIMFSYNNKELIINETVPNRFSPKSPDKAHLNLHINSLELGDSAVYFCASSPFREGNQPQHFGDGTRLSIL.